Presented here are 5 T cell receptor beta chains from one specimen sequenced in a study of T cell repertoires in cytomegalovirus infection. TCRdb independently ran MiXCR on the reads; one entry per CDR3 protein. The data show 700,000 to 900,000 distinct CDR3 sequences, with just under 30% seen just once and about 12% held by the top ten. The antigens for these receptors are not known. The starting material was cultured CD8+ T cells from PBMCs, obtained from culture after CMV antigen stimulation. These receptors originate from a human donor in good health (CMV status not recorded). Some clones in this sample may be carry-over from other donors' samples.

The V call is TRBV5-6, the J call TRBJ1-2; 7 positions agree with TRBD1. Trimming took 5 bases from V and 3 from J; bases not matched to a gene: 10. In germline, CDR1 is SGHDT, CDR2 YYEEEE. The CDR3 has 15 residues. CDR3 coding DNA: TGTGCCAGCAGTCGGCCGGGACAGCCAGACTATGGCTACACCTTC. Protein product: CASSRPGQPDYGYTF.

This clonotype was detected a few times. V and J are TRBV25-1 and TRBJ1-2; D remains ambiguous. This CDR3 is 16 amino acids long. The germline V and J ends were trimmed by 0 bases and 7 bases, with 18 bases remaining between them. CDR1 MGHDK and CDR2 SYGVNS come from the germline V gene. The CDR3, as DNA: TGTGCCAGCAGTGAATATGAGACACCGATGCAGGTTGGCTACACCTTC. Residues: CASSEYETPMQVGYTF.

Here the CDR3 reads CASSSQVGDFNYGYTF. CDR3 coding DNA: TGTGCCAGCAGCTCGCAAGTGGGTGACTTTAACTATGGCTACACCTTC. V usage is TRBV7-9 and J usage is TRBJ1-2; D gene uncertain. V was cut by 4 bases and J by 1 base, with 16 bases left in between. Looked up from germline, CDR1 is SEHNR and CDR2 is FQNEAQ (reference sequence). CDR3 length equals 16 residues.

The J gene is TRBJ2-7, the V gene TRBV6-2 or TRBV6-3; 7 bases agree with TRBD1. CDR3 length: 16 residues. The J segment lost 0 bases and the V segment lost 3 bases, leaving 8 bases of the junction unmatched. Germline V CDR1 and CDR2: MNHEY, SVGEGT. The CDR3 DNA reads TGTGCCAGCAGTTATTCGGGACAGTCCTACTCCTACGAGCAGTACGTC. Residues: CASSYSGQSYSYEQYV.

The sample holds a few counts of this clonotype. The chain carries TRBV7-9 and TRBJ2-3; maybe TRBD1 (6 bases). V shed 6 bases and J shed 5 bases, with 18 bases lying between them. Germline CDR1 reads SEHNR; CDR2 reads FQNEAQ (reference sequence). The CDR3 totals 15 residues. The CDR3 here is CASRLGGGRGDTQYF. DNA for the CDR3: TGTGCCAGCAGGTTGGGTGGGGGCCGGGGAGATACGCAGTATTTT.